The clone carrying this T cell receptor beta chain was seen once. Amplification of TCR beta CDR3 regions used RNA transcripts. Investigators did first-round RT-PCR with HTBI primers, then second-round multiplex PCR. TCRdb processed the multiplex PCR reads anew with MiXCR; each CDR3 protein has one entry. The table lists over 200,000 distinct CDR3 sequences, around 30% of them singletons. The data were obtained in a study of Graves' ophthalmopathy and Graves' hyperthyroidism. About 10 ml of fresh blood yielded the PBMCs by density gradient. The CDR3 has 15 residues. Losses at the gene ends were 0 bases for V and 7 bases for J; bases not matched to a gene: 10. Germline V gene sequence: CDR1 SGHRS, CDR2 YFSETQ.

Material for sequencing was peripheral blood. This clonotype was obtained from a man between 50 and 59 years old with Graves' ophthalmopathy. The V call is TRBV5-1, the J call TRBJ2-7; 7 bases match TRBD1. The CDR3: CASSLDPTGLEEQYF. CDR3 in DNA: TGCGCCAGCAGCTTGGACCCGACAGGGCTAGAGGAGCAGTACTTC.